Shown below are 30 T cell receptor beta chains from a single sample sequenced in a study of vaccination and CD4 T cells after COVID-19. Their specific antigens are unknown. With the Oncomine TCR Beta short-read assay, DNA from cultured CD4+ T cells was sequenced. TCRdb fed the PCR reads into MiXCR, producing one record per CDR3 protein. The sample lists about 18,000 distinct CDR3 sequences; 35% to 50% were seen once. The treatment denotes: approximately nine-day PBMC culture with coronavirus spike peptide pools or control peptides (ViraFEST assay). This specimen consisted of CD4+ T cells from blood, cultured in vitro, obtained after SARS-CoV-2 vaccination. The receptor source for this set is a human donor who had recovered from COVID-19.

The chain combines TRBV9 with TRBJ2-5, with D hard to call. CDR1 and CDR2 from the germline V gene are SGDLS and YYNGEE. Trimming pared 1 base from V and 5 bases from J, leaving 9 bases between. The CDR3 has 13 amino acids. The CDR3 reads CASSVSLLETQYF. CDR3 nucleotides: TGTGCCAGCAGCGTAAGTCTTCTGGAGACCCAGTACTTC.

The J gene is TRBJ1-6, the V gene TRBV20-1, with 8 bases fitting TRBD1. V lost 5 bases to trimming and J lost 6 bases; unmatched junction nucleotides: 3. CDR3 length: 13 residues. Germline-derived CDR1 and CDR2 are DFQATT and SNEGSKA (reference sequence). The CDR3, as DNA: TGCAGTGCTTGGGACAGGCCTAATTCACCCCTCCACTTT. Translated, it gives CSAWDRPNSPLHF.

V and J are TRBV7-8 and TRBJ2-7; D gene ambiguous. The CDR3 is 13 residues long. Trimming shortened V by 1 base and J by 6 bases, and 10 bases separated the two germline ends. Looked up from germline, CDR1 is SGHVS and CDR2 is FQNEAQ. CDR3 in DNA: TGTGCCAGCAGCTTAGGCTCGGACCGCGAGCAGTACTTC. Amino acids: CASSLGSDREQYF.

The chain joins TRBV19 to TRBJ1-1, with D perhaps TRBD1 (5 bases). CDR1 LNHDA and CDR2 SQIVND come from the germline V gene (reference sequence). This CDR3 comprises 14 residues. Trimming pared 2 bases from V and 3 bases from J, leaving 10 bases between. CDR3 coding DNA: TGTGCCAGTAGTATACCAGGGAAGGACACTGAAGCTTTCTTT. It translates to CASSIPGKDTEAFF.

The chain carries TRBV7-8 and TRBJ1-4; D is perhaps TRBD1 (5 bases). The CDR3 has 14 amino acids. The V gene's germline CDR1 is SGHVS and CDR2 FQNEAQ. The germline V and J ends were trimmed by 1 base and 7 bases, with 10 bases remaining between them. This CDR3 reads CASSLDAGFEKLFF. DNA for the CDR3: TGTGCCAGCAGCTTAGATGCAGGGTTTGAAAAACTGTTTTTT. Using reference TRBV7-8 and TRBJ1-4 for the parts outside the CDR3, the full variable domain is GAGVSQSPRYKVAKRGQDVALRCDPISGHVSLFWYQQALGQGPEFLTYFQNEAQLDKSGLPSDRFFAERPEGSVSTLKIQRTQQEDSAVYLCASSLDAGFEKLFFGSGTQLSVL.

This clonotype was recorded a few times. V usage is TRBV28 and J usage is TRBJ2-5; D unresolved. The CDR3 consists of 13 residues. Germline V gene lookup returns CDR1 MDHEN and CDR2 SYDVKM. V lost 7 bases, J lost 1 base, and 10 bases lay in between. The CDR3 sequence is CASKFRAQETQYF. CDR3 DNA sequence: TGTGCCAGCAAGTTTAGGGCCCAAGAGACCCAGTACTTC.

This clonotype occurred a few times. V is TRBV20-1 and J is TRBJ2-7; D could derive from TRBD1 or TRBD2 (5 bases each). The CDR3 sequence is 14 residues long. Between the trimmed V and J ends, which lost 5 bases and 5 bases, there was a span of 19 bases. Germline V lookup: CDR1 DFQATT, CDR2 SNEGSKA (reference sequence). The CDR3 sequence: CSAPVSAVGHEQYF. The CDR3 region has the DNA TGCAGTGCTCCAGTATCGGCAGTGGGACACGAGCAGTACTTC.

The CDR3 region is CASSYSSGRFNEQYF. The CDR3 DNA is TGTGCCAGCAGTTATTCTAGCGGGAGATTCAACGAGCAGTACTTC. The chain couples TRBV6-5 to TRBJ2-7; 10 bases are a match to TRBD2. This CDR3 comprises 15 residues. V lost 3 bases and J lost 5; bases outside the gene matches: 7. The germline gives CDR1 MNHEY, CDR2 SVGAGI.

The gene calls are TRBV2 and TRBJ1-1; 7 nucleotides line up with TRBD1. The CDR3 totals 15 residues. The V gene's germline CDR1 is SNHLY and CDR2 FYNNEI. J gave up 1 base and V 8 bases, and 10 bases lay outside the gene matches. The CDR3 loop is CASGRQGGENTEAFF. The CDR3 DNA reads TGTGCCAGCGGACGACAGGGCGGAGAGAACACTGAAGCTTTCTTT.

J is TRBJ1-6 and V is TRBV30; D uncertain. Germline CDR1 and CDR2: GTSNPN and SVGIG (reference sequence). The CDR3 runs 11 residues. V lost 2 bases and J 7 bases, leaving 3 bases between the germline ends. The DNA of the CDR3 is TGTGCCTGGAGTTACAATTCACCCCTCCACTTT. Protein: CAWSYNSPLHF. Supplemented by reference TRBV30 and TRBJ1-6, the full variable domain reads SQTIHQWPATLVQPVGSPLSLECTVEGTSNPNLYWYRQAAGRGLQLLFYSVGIGQISSEVPQNLSASRPQDRQFILSSKKLLLSDSGFYLCAWSYNSPLHFGNGTRLTVT.

The chain combines TRBV27 with TRBJ2-3; 12 bases match TRBD2. Per the germline V gene, CDR1 is MNHEY and CDR2 is SMNVEV (reference sequence). V was pared by 7 bases and J by 3 bases, with 5 bases of the junction left unmatched. The CDR3 spans 15 residues. This chain's CDR3 is CASTPLAGGTDTQYF. The CDR3 nucleotides read TGTGCCAGCACCCCACTAGCGGGAGGTACAGATACGCAGTATTTT.

The chain recombines TRBV6-2 or TRBV6-3 with TRBJ1-6, with D perhaps matching TRBD1 (5 bases). Germline values: CDR1 MNHEY, CDR2 SVGEGT. V was shortened by 8 bases and J by 9 bases, with 14 bases between the two germline ends. The CDR3 loop spans 13 amino acids. The chain's CDR3 is CASVNSGGSPLHF. CDR3 nucleotide sequence: TGTGCCAGCGTCAACTCGGGGGGTTCACCCCTCCACTTT.

This clonotype has just a few counts. This chain joins TRBV10-3 and TRBJ1-5; D is unresolved. This CDR3 is built from 13 residues. Deletions cut 7 bases from V and 5 bases from J, with 12 bases between. Germline V CDR1 and CDR2: ENHRY, SYGVKD. This CDR3 is CAITGSADQPQHF. CDR3 in DNA: TGTGCCATCACTGGGAGCGCGGATCAGCCCCAGCATTTT.

The table lists this clonotype with a count of one. The rearrangement joins TRBV7-6 to TRBJ2-5, with TRBD2 matching 11 bases. J lost 5 bases, V lost 1 base, and 3 bases had no gene match. Per germline, CDR1 SGHVS and CDR2 FNYEAQ. This CDR3 is 15 amino acids long. The CDR3 DNA reads as TGTGCCAGCAGCTTAGTAGCGGGGGGGCAGGAGACCCAGTACTTC. It specifies CASSLVAGGQETQYF. Full variable domain (outside the CDR3, taken from reference TRBV7-6 and TRBJ2-5): GAGVSQSPRYKVTKRGQDVALRCDPISGHVSLYWYRQALGQGPEFLTYFNYEAQQDKSGLPNDRFSAERPEGSISTLTIQRTEQRDSAMYRCASSLVAGGQETQYFGPGTRLLVL.

This chain connects TRBV24-1 to TRBJ2-5; TRBD1 matches 10 bases. The CDR3 sequence is 16 residues long. V was pared by 2 bases and J by 5 bases, with 7 bases of the junction left unmatched. CDR1 and CDR2 from the germline V gene are KGHDR and SFDVKD. The CDR3 nucleotides read TGTGCCACCAGTGATTCGCCGACAGGGGGCTCGGAGACCCAGTACTTC. This gives the protein CATSDSPTGGSETQYF.

The chain carries TRBV12-3 or TRBV12-4 and TRBJ2-5; D is uncertain. This CDR3 contains 15 residues. Trimming removed 1 base from V and 4 bases from J, with 13 bases in between. The CDR3 loop is CASSLGDLLSETQYF. The CDR3, as DNA: TGTGCCAGCAGTTTAGGGGATCTCCTCTCAGAGACCCAGTACTTC.

V and J are TRBV19 and TRBJ1-5, with 7 bases lining up with TRBD1. The J segment lost 4 bases and the V segment lost 6 bases, leaving 12 bases of the junction unmatched. The germline CDR1 and CDR2 sequences are LNHDA and SQIVND (reference sequence). The length of the CDR3 is 16 residues. CDR3 in amino acids: CASSSVSTGTNQPQHF. In nucleotides, the CDR3 is TGTGCCAGTAGCTCCGTATCGACAGGGACTAATCAGCCCCAGCATTTT.

The J gene is TRBJ1-5, the V gene TRBV29-1; 9 positions match TRBD1. Losses at the gene ends were 6 bases for V and 1 base for J; bases not matched to a gene: 7. The CDR3 covers 15 residues. Per germline, CDR1 SQVTM and CDR2 ANQGSEA. The CDR3 protein is CSVTWTGASNQPQHF. As DNA, the CDR3 is TGCAGCGTAACTTGGACAGGGGCAAGCAATCAGCCCCAGCATTTT. The variable domain in full, with the rest retrieved from reference TRBV29-1 and TRBJ1-5, is SAVISQKPSRDICQRGTSLTIQCQVDSQVTMMFWYRQQPGQSLTLIATANQGSEATYESGFVIDKFPISRPNLTFSTLTVSNMSPEDSSIYLCSVTWTGASNQPQHFGDGTRLSIL.

The chain recombines TRBV20-1 with TRBJ2-3, with D perhaps TRBD2 (6 bases). The CDR3 has 13 amino acids. Trimming cost V 3 bases and J 3 bases, with 10 bases left between them. The germline CDR1 and CDR2 sequences are DFQATT and SNEGSKA (reference sequence). CDR3 residues: CSARAGPTDTQYF. The DNA for the CDR3 is TGCAGTGCTAGGGCGGGACCAACAGATACGCAGTATTTT.

This chain uses TRBV11-3 with TRBJ2-7; the match to TRBD1 covers 8 bases. Trimming at V came to 5 bases and at J to 7 bases, leaving 10 bases not matched to a gene. Germline V gives CDR1 SGHNT, CDR2 YENEEA. This CDR3 region has 14 residues. CDR3 residues: CASSPDREVGEQYF. Written as DNA, the CDR3 is TGTGCCAGCAGCCCGGACAGGGAGGTGGGGGAGCAGTACTTC.

The V and J genes are TRBV7-2 and TRBJ1-6; perhaps TRBD1 as D (6 bases). V lost 3 bases, J lost 4 bases, and 10 bases lay in between. The CDR3 is made up of 15 amino acids. Germline V gives CDR1 SGHTA, CDR2 FQGNSA. CDR3 nucleotides: TGTGCCAGCAGCTTGAATAGGGGGTATAATTCACCCCTCCACTTT. This codes for CASSLNRGYNSPLHF.

This chain links TRBV9 with TRBJ2-7; D remains unclear. The J call may be wrong; the DNA end is better matched by TRBJ2-5. The CDR3 runs 12 residues. Per germline, CDR1 SGDLS and CDR2 YYNGEE. CDR3 residues: CASSVDGETQYF. CDR3 sequence (DNA): TGTGCCAGCAGCGTTGACGGAGAGACCCAGTACTTC.

This chain connects TRBV6-5 to TRBJ1-6, with D tentatively TRBD1 (5 bases). Germline assignment: CDR1 MNHEY and CDR2 SVGAGI. The CDR3 extends over 18 amino acids. V lost 1 base, J lost 0 bases, and 13 bases lay in between. The CDR3 DNA sequence: TGTGCCAGCAGTTACTATTCTCCAGGGAACTCCTATAATTCACCCCTCCACTTT. This gives the protein CASSYYSPGNSYNSPLHF.

This clonotype was seen a few times. In DNA, the CDR3 is TGCAGTGCGGTGGTGGGGCAGAATATTGGGAGCAATCAGCCCCAGCATTTT. This codes for CSAVVGQNIGSNQPQHF. This chain links TRBV20-1 with TRBJ1-5, with TRBD1 as a possible D gene (5 bases). Trimming shortened V by 6 bases and J by 1 base, and 22 bases separated the two germline ends. CDR1 DFQATT and CDR2 SNEGSKA come from the germline V gene (reference sequence). This CDR3 contains 17 residues.

J is TRBJ1-1 and V is TRBV7-9; tentatively, D is TRBD1 (6 bases). The ends were cut back, 5 bases at V and 7 bases at J, with 14 bases in the middle. The CDR3 has 13 residues. The V gene's germline CDR1 is SEHNR and CDR2 FQNEAQ (reference sequence). DNA for the CDR3: TGTGCCAGCAGCCCATGGGGGGCCGGTGAAGCTTTCTTT. Translated, it gives CASSPWGAGEAFF.

The genes are TRBV7-9 and TRBJ2-5; 9 bases align to TRBD2. This CDR3 is built from 16 residues. Germline assignment: CDR1 SEHNR and CDR2 FQNEAQ (reference sequence). After removal of 3 bases from V and 6 bases from J, the junction contained 11 bases not matched to a gene. The CDR3 sequence is CASSFMVAGEWKTQYF. CDR3 coding DNA: TGTGCCAGCAGCTTTATGGTAGCGGGGGAGTGGAAGACCCAGTACTTC.

The CDR3 reads CASRFVGQGMGYTF. The CDR3 coding sequence is TGTGCCAGTAGATTTGTGGGACAGGGTATGGGCTACACCTTC. The chain combines TRBV19 with TRBJ1-2, with 9 bases lining up with TRBD1. V was pared by 6 bases and J by 8 bases, with 10 bases of the junction left unmatched. The CDR3 runs to 14 residues. Per the germline V gene, CDR1 is LNHDA and CDR2 is SQIVND (reference sequence).

V and J are TRBV7-2 and TRBJ1-1; no clear D. The CDR3 has 15 residues. The germline CDR1 and CDR2 sequences are SGHTA and FQGNSA. Trimming stripped 1 base from V and 6 bases from J, with 15 bases between. In DNA form, the CDR3 reads TGTGCCAGCAGCTTAGTCGGCCAAATTGCCGCTGAAGCTTTCTTT. This sequence encodes CASSLVGQIAAEAFF.

This clonotype appeared a few times. The chain couples TRBV7-6 to TRBJ2-3; D is undetermined. Per germline, CDR1 SGHVS and CDR2 FNYEAQ. The V gene lost 4 bases and the J gene lost 3 bases, with 5 bases spanning the gap. This CDR3 comprises 12 residues. DNA of the CDR3: TGTGCCAGCAGCTCTAGGACAGATACGCAGTATTTT. This encodes CASSSRTDTQYF. The variable domain in full, completed from reference TRBV7-6 and TRBJ2-3, reads GAGVSQSPRYKVTKRGQDVALRCDPISGHVSLYWYRQALGQGPEFLTYFNYEAQQDKSGLPNDRFSAERPEGSISTLTIQRTEQRDSAMYRCASSSRTDTQYFGPGTRLTVL.

In its sample, this clonotype was seen a few times. The chain is built from TRBV7-7 and TRBJ1-5; D unresolved. Trimming took off 1 base at V and 0 bases at J, with 13 bases between the two ends. Germline assignment: CDR1 SSHAT and CDR2 FNYEAQ (reference sequence). There are 17 residues in the CDR3. The DNA of the CDR3 is TGTGCCAGCAGCTTAGTGTCCAGCTCCAATAGCAATCAGCCCCAGCATTTT. Protein sequence: CASSLVSSSNSNQPQHF.